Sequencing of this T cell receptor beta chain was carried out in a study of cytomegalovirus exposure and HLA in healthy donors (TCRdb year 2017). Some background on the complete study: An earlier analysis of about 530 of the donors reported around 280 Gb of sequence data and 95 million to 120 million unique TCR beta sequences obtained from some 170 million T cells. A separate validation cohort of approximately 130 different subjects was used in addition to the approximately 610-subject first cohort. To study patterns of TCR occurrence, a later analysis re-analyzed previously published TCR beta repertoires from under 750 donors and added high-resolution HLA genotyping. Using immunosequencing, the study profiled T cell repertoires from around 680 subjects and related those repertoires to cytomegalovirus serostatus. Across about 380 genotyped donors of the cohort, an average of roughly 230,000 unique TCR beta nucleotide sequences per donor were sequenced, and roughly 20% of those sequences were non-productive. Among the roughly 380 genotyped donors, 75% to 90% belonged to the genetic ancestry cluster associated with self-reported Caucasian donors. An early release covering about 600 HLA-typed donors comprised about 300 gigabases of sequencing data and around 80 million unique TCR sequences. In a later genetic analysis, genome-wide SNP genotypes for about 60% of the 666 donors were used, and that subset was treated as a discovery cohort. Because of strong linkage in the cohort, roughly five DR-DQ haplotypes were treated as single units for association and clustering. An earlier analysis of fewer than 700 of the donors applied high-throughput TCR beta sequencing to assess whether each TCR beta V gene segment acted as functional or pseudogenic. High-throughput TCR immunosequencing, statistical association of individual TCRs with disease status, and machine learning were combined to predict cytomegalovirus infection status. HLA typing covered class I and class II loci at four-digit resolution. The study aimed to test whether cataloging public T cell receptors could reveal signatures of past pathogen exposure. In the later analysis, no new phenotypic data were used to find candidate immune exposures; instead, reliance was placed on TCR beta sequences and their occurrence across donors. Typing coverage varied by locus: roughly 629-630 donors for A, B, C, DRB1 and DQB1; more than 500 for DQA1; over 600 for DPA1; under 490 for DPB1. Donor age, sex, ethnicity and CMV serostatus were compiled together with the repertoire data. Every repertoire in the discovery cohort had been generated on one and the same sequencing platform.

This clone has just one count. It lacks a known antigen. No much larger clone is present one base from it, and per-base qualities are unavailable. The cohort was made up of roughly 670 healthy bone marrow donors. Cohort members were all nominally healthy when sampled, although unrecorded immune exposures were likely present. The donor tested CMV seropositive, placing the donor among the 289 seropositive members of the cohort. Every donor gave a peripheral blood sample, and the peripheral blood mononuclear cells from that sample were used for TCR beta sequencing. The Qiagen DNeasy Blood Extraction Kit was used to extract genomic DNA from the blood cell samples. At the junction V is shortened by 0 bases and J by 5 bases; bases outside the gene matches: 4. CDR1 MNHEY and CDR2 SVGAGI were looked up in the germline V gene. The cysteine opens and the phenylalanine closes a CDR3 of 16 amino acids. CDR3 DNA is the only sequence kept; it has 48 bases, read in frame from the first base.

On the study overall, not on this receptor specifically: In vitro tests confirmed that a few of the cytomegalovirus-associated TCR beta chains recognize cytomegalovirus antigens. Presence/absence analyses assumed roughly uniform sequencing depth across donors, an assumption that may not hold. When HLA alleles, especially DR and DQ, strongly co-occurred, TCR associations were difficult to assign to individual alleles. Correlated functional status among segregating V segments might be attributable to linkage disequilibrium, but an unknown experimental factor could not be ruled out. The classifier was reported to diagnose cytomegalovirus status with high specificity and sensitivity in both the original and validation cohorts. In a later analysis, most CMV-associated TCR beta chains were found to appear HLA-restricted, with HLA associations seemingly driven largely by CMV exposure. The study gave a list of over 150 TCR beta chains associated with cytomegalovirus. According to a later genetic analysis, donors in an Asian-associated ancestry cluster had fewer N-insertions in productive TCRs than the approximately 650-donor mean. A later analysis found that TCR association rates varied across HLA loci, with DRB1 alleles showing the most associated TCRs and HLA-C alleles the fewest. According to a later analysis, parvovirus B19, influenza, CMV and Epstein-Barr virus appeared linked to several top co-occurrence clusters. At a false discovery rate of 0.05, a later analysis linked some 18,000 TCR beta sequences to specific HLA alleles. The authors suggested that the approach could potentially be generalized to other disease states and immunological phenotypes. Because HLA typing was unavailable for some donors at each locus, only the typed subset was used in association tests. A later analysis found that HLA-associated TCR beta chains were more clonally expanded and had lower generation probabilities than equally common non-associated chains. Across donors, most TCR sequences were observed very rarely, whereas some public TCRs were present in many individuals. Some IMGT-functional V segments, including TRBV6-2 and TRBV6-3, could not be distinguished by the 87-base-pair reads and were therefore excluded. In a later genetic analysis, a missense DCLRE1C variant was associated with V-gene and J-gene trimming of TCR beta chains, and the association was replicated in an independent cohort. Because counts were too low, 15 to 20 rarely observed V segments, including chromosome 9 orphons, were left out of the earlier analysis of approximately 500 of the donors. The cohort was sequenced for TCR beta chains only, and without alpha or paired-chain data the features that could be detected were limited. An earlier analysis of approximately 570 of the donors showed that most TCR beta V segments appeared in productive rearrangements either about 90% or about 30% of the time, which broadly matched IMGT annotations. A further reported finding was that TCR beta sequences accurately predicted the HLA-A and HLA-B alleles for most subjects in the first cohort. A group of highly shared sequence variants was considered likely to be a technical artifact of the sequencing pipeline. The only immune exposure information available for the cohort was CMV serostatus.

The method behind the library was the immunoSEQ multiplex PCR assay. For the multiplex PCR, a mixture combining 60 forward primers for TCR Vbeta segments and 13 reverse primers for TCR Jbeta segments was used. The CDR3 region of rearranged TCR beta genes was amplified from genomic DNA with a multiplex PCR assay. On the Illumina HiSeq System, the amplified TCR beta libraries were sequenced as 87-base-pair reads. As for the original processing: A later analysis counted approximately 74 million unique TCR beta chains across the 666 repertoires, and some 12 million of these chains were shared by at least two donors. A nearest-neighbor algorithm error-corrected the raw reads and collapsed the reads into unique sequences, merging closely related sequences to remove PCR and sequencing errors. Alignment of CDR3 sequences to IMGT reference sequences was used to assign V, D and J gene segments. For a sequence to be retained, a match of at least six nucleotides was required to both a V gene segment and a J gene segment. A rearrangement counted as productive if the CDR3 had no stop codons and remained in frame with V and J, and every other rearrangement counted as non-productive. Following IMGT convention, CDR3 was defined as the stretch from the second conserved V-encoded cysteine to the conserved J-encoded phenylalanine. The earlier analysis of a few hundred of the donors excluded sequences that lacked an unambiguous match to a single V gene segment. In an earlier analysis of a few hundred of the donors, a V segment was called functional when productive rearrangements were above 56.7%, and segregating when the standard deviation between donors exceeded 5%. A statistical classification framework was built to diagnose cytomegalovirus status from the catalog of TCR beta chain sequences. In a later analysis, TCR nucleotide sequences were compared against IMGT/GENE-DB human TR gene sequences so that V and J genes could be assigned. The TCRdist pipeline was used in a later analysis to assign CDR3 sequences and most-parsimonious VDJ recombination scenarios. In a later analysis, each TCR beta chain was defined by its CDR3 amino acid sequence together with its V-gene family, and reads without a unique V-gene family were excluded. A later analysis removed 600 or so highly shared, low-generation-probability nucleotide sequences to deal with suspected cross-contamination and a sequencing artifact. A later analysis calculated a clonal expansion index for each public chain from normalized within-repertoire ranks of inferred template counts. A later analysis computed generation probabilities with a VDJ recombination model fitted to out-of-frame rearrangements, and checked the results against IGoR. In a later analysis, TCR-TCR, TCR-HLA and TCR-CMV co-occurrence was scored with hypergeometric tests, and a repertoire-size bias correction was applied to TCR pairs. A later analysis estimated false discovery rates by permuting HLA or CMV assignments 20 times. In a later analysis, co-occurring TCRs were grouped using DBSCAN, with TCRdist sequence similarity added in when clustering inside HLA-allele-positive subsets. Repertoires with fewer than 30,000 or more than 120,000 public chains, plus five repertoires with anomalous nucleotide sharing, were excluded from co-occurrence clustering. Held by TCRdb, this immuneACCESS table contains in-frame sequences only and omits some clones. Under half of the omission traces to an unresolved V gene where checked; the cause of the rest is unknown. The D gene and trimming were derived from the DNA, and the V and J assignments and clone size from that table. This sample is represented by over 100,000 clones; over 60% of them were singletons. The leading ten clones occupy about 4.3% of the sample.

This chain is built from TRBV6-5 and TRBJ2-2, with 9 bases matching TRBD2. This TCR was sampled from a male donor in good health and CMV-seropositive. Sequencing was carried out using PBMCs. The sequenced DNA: TGTGCCAGCAGTTACTCGGGACTAGCTGTTACCGGGGAGCTGTTTTTT. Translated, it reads CASSYSGLAVTGELFF.